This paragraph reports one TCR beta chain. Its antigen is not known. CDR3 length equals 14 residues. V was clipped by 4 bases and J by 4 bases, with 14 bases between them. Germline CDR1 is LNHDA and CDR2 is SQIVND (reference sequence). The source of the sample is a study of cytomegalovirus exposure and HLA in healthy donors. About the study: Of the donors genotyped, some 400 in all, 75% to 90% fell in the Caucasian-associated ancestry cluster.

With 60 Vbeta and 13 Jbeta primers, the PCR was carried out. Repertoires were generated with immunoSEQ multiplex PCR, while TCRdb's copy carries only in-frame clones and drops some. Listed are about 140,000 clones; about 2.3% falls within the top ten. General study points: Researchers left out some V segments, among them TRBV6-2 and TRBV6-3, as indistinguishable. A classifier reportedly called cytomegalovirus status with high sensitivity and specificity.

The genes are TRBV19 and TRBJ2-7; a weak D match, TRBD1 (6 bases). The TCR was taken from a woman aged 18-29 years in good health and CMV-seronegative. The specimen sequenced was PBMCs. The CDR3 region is CASSRNGQTYEQYF. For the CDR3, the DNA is TGTGCCAGTAGTAGGAACGGACAGACATACGAGCAGTACTTC.